Listed here are 20 T cell receptor beta chains from one sample, sequenced in a study of PD-L1 blockade in urothelial cancer. The table came from immunoSEQ multiplex PCR; TCRdb's copy has only in-frame clones and leaves some out. Found here are around 100,000 clones, over 75% of them singletons; the top ten hold 2.4%. The source was PBMCs, collected around atezolizumab (anti-PD-L1) treatment. The source is a man aged 50-59 years with urothelial cancer.

A few counts support this clone. The chain combines TRBV20-1 with TRBJ1-1, with D unresolved. Trimming removed 5 bases from V and 5 bases from J, with 9 bases in between. Germline values: CDR1 DFQATT, CDR2 SNEGSKA (reference sequence). CDR3 length equals 11 residues. The CDR3 DNA reads as TGCAGTGCTTGGAGGATAACTGAAGCTTTCTTT. It translates to CSAWRITEAFF.

The gene calls are TRBV7-8 and TRBJ2-7, with 8 bases fitting TRBD1. CDR1 is SGHVS and CDR2 is FQNEAQ in the germline V gene. The CDR3 is 15 amino acids. Trimming at V came to 3 bases and at J to 5 bases, leaving 9 bases not matched to a gene. The CDR3 sequence is CASSFRRGQEDEQYF. DNA for the CDR3: TGTGCCAGCAGCTTCAGGCGGGGACAGGAAGACGAGCAGTACTTC.

The chain links TRBV19 to TRBJ2-6; no definite D call. The V gene lost 7 bases and the J gene lost 0 bases, with 10 bases spanning the gap. Germline V gene data show CDR1 as LNHDA and CDR2 as SQIVND (reference sequence). CDR3 length: 15 residues. The CDR3 DNA is TGTGCCAGTACCCCCTACGGCTCTGGGGCCAACGTCCTGACTTTC. Translating gives CASTPYGSGANVLTF.

This rearrangement joins TRBV9 to TRBJ2-3, with 9 positions matching TRBD2. The V gene's germline CDR1 is SGDLS and CDR2 YYNGEE. With 2 bases clipped from V and 5 bases from J, the junction kept 6 bases outside the gene matches. There are 15 residues in the CDR3. CDR3 DNA: TGTGCCAGCAGCGTTGTAGCGGGAGTCAAAGATACGCAGTATTTT. As protein: CASSVVAGVKDTQYF.

The chain couples TRBV5-4 to TRBJ2-7, with TRBD1 matching over 10 bases. Germline V gene sequence: CDR1 SGHNT, CDR2 YYREEE (reference sequence). V shed 0 bases and J 2 bases; nucleotides not matched to a gene: 2. The CDR3 has 15 residues. Here the CDR3 reads CASSLAGTGAYEQYF. The CDR3 region has the DNA TGTGCCAGCAGCTTGGCAGGGACAGGGGCCTACGAGCAGTACTTC.

This chain uses TRBV5-1 with TRBJ2-1, with 10 bases identical to TRBD2. J gave up 5 bases and V 4 bases, and 6 bases lay outside the gene matches. Germline V gene data show CDR1 as SGHRS and CDR2 as YFSETQ. The CDR3 spans 15 residues. The DNA for the CDR3 is TGCGCCAGCAGCCTAGGACTAGCGGAAGACAATGAGCAGTTCTTC. Translation gives CASSLGLAEDNEQFF. Full variable domain (outside the CDR3, taken from reference TRBV5-1 and TRBJ2-1): KAGVTQTPRYLIKTRGQQVTLSCSPISGHRSVSWYQQTPGQGLQFLFEYFSETQRNKGNFPGRFSGRQFSNSRSEMNVSTLELGDSALYLCASSLGLAEDNEQFFGPGTRLTVL.

The chain recombines TRBV25-1 with TRBJ2-5; D might be TRBD2 (6 bases). This CDR3 is 14 amino acids long. V was clipped by 7 bases and J by 7 bases, with 19 bases between them. Germline V gene data show CDR1 as MGHDK and CDR2 as SYGVNS. CDR3 loop: CASTYGGFGGTQYF. CDR3 coding DNA: TGTGCCAGCACCTACGGAGGGTTTGGGGGGACCCAGTACTTC.

This sequence joins TRBV7-2 and TRBJ2-1; possible D gene TRBD2, 5 bases. Germline values: CDR1 SGHTA, CDR2 FQGNSA. This CDR3 contains 15 residues. The ends were cut back, 4 bases at V and 6 bases at J, with 16 bases in the middle. This CDR3 reads CASSSEGAIPNEQFF. DNA of the CDR3: TGTGCCAGCAGCTCTGAGGGAGCGATTCCCAATGAGCAGTTCTTC.

The chain employs TRBV7-9 and TRBJ1-1; D ambiguous. V lost 4 bases and J lost 6, with 21 bases in between. Germline assignment: CDR1 SEHNR and CDR2 FQNEAQ (reference sequence). CDR3 length: 16 residues. CDR3 residues: CASSSKQAAIVPEAFF. CDR3 coding DNA: TGTGCCAGCAGCTCTAAGCAAGCCGCCATAGTTCCTGAAGCTTTCTTT.

CDR3 in DNA: TGTGCCAGCAGCCAAGCTGTCGAGCAGTACTTC. This codes for CASSQAVEQYF. The chain is built from TRBV14 and TRBJ2-7; D is unresolved. Germline V gene lookup returns CDR1 SGHDN and CDR2 FVKESK. The CDR3 loop spans 11 amino acids. V dropped 1 base and J dropped 6 bases, with 4 bases sitting between them.

This chain joins TRBV9 and TRBJ2-7, with TRBD2 matching over 10 bases. The CDR3 spans 14 residues. V gave up 3 bases and J gave up 3 bases; unmatched junction bases: 3. Germline CDR1 and CDR2: SGDLS and YYNGEE. CDR3 bases: TGTGCCAGCAGCGCGACTAGCGGGTTCTACGAGCAGTACTTC. Protein product: CASSATSGFYEQYF.

The chain uses TRBV6-1 and TRBJ1-2, with 7 positions matching TRBD1. CDR1 and CDR2 (germline): MNHNS, SASEGT. The length of the CDR3 is 13 residues. Germline trimming cut 3 bases from V and 5 bases from J; bases unmatched to any gene: 3. The CDR3 DNA is TGTGCCAGCAGTGAGGGACAGAATTATGGCTACACCTTC. Encoded protein: CASSEGQNYGYTF.

This clone was detected a few times. The rearrangement joins TRBV5-5 to TRBJ2-7; 11 bases match TRBD2. This CDR3 comprises 14 residues. J was trimmed by 6 bases and V by 4 bases; bases with no gene match: 6. Per germline, CDR1 SGHKS and CDR2 YYEKEE (reference sequence). As DNA, the CDR3 is TGTGCCAGCAGCGGGAGGGGGACTAGCGGCGAGCAGTACTTC. This encodes CASSGRGTSGEQYF. Combining the CDR3 with reference TRBV5-5 and TRBJ2-7 gives the whole variable domain DAGVTQSPTHLIKTRGQQVTLRCSPISGHKSVSWYQQVLGQGPQFIFQYYEKEERGRGNFPDRFSARQFPNYSSELNVNALLLGDSALYLCASSGRGTSGEQYFGPGTRLTVT.

The chain recombines TRBV4-2 with TRBJ2-1; D ambiguous. Germline-derived CDR1 and CDR2 are LGHNA and YNFKEQ. Trimming removed 0 bases at V and 9 bases at J, with 6 bases between. The CDR3 contains 12 residues. DNA for the CDR3: TGTGCCAGCAGCCAAGATCCGAGTGAGCAGTTCTTC. Translation gives CASSQDPSEQFF.

Details on this clone: Other DNA sequences from this sample encode an identical CDR3 as well. V gene TRBV5-6 combines with J gene TRBJ2-3; D remains unclear. CDR3 length: 13 residues. The germline V and J ends were trimmed by 4 bases and 1 base, with 7 bases remaining between them. Germline loops: CDR1 SGHDT, CDR2 YYEEEE. The CDR3 loop is CASSLTGTDTQYF. CDR3 in DNA: TGTGCCAGCAGCCTAACAGGCACAGATACGCAGTATTTT.

J is TRBJ2-7 and V is TRBV6-5; 12 bases match TRBD2. V lost 7 bases, J lost 2 bases, and 6 bases stayed unmatched. This CDR3 is built from 15 residues. CDR1 is MNHEY and CDR2 is SVGAGI in the germline V gene. The CDR3 sequence: CASIQGTSGPYEQYF. In DNA, the CDR3 is TGTGCCAGCATCCAGGGGACTAGCGGGCCCTACGAGCAGTACTTC.

The chain recombines TRBV5-4 with TRBJ1-1; D unresolved. Germline V gene data show CDR1 as SGHNT and CDR2 as YYREEE (reference sequence). The CDR3 consists of 15 residues. V lost 6 bases to trimming and J lost 0 bases, with 15 bases between them. The CDR3 nucleotides read TGTGCCAGCAAGATAGAGGGCAGTTTGAACACTGAAGCTTTCTTT. Protein: CASKIEGSLNTEAFF.

The DNA for the CDR3 is TGTGCCAGCAGACCCCGGGTGAGAAACACTGAAGCTTTCTTT. Protein product: CASRPRVRNTEAFF. The V and J genes are TRBV27 and TRBJ1-1; D remains ambiguous. Between the trimmed V and J ends, which lost 6 bases and 2 bases, there was a span of 13 bases. Germline CDR1 reads MNHEY; CDR2 reads SMNVEV (reference sequence). CDR3 length: 14 residues.

The rearrangement uses TRBV7-8 and TRBJ1-6; a possible D gene is TRBD1 (6 bases). CDR3 length equals 16 residues. Trimming removed 5 bases from V and 14 bases from J, with 25 bases in between. Germline loops: CDR1 SGHVS, CDR2 FQNEAQ. The CDR3 nucleotides read TGTGCCAGCAGCCCCGGTGGGGGGGCTACAGTCCGTGCCCTCCACTTT. It yields the protein CASSPGGGATVRALHF.

This rearrangement joins TRBV4-1 to TRBJ1-5, with D possibly TRBD1 on 5 matching bases. The germline V and J ends were trimmed by 0 bases and 7 bases, with 22 bases remaining between them. This CDR3 spans 18 amino acids. Looked up from germline, CDR1 is MGHRA and CDR2 is YSYEKL. The CDR3 loop reads CASSQELVVGRDRQPQHF. CDR3 DNA sequence: TGCGCCAGCAGCCAAGAACTGGTTGTTGGGAGGGACCGGCAGCCCCAGCATTTT.